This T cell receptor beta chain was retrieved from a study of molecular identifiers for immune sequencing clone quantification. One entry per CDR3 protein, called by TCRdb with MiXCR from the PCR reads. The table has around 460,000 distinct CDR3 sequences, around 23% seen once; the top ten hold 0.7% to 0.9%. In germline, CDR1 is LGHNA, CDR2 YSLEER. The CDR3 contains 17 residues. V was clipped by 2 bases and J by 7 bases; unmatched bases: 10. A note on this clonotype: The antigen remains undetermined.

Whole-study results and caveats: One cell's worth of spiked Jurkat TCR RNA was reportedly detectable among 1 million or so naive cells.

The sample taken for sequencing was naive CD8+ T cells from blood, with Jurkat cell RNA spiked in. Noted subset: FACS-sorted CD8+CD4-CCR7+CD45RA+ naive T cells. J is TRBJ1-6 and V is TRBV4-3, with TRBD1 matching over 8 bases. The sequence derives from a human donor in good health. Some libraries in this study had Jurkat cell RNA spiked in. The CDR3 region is CASSQHRLTGGNSPLHF. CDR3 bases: TGCGCCAGCAGCCAACATCGACTTACAGGGGGGAATTCACCCCTCCACTTT.